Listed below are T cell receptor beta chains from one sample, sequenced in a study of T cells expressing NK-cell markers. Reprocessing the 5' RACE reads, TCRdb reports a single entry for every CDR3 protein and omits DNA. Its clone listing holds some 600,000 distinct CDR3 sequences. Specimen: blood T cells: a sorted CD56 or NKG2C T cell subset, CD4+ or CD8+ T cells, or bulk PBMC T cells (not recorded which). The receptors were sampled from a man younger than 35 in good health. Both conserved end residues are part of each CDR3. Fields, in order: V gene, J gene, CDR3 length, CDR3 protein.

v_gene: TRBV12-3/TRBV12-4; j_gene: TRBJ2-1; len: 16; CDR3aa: CASSLSSGGRDNEQFF
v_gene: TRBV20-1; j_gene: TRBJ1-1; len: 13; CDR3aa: CSARSTGTGSAFF
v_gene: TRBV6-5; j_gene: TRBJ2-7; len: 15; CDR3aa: CASSYSQGARNEQYF
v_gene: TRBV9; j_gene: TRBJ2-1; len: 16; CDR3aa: CASSGALAAGDNEQFF
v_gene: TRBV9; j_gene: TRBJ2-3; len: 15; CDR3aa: CASSVRDYGTDTQYF
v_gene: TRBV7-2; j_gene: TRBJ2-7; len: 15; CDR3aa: CASSAQGALFYEQYF
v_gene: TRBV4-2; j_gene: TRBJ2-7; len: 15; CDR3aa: CASSQKPGSSYEQYF
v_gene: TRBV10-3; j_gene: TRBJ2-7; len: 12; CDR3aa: CAISERADEQYF
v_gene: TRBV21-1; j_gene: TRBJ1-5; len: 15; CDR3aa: CASHDRGLYNQPQHF
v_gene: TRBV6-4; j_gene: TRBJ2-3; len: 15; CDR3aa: CASTPGTGVTDTQYF
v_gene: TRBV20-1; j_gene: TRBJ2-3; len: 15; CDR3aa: CSAPSAVNPGDTQYF
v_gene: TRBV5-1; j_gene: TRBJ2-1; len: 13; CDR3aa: CASSVDTSNEQFF
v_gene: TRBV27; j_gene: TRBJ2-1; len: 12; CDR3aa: CASRLGRGEQFF
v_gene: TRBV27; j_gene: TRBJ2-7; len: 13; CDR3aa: CASSRWGAYEQYF
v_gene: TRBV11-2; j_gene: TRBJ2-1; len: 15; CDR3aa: CASSLIGQQYNEQFF
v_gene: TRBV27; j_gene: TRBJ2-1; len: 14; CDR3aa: CASSPKITGQVEFF
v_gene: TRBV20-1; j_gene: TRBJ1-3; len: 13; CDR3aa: CSARVGQGNTIYF
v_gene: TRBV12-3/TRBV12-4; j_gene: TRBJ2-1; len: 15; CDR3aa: CASSVPGLSYNEQFF
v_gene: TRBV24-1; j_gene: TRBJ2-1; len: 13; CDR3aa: CATSVAGRDEQFF
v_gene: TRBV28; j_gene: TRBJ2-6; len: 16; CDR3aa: CASRKSGETGANVLTF
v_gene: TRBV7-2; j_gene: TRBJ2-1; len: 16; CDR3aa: CASSLSSPGGYNEQFF
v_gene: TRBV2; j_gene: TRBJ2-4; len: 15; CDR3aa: CASIRQELAKNIQYF
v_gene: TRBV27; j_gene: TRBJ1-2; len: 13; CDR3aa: CASSLSSNYGYTF
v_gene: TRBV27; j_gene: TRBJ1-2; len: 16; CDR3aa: CASSLQGTGRLYGYTF
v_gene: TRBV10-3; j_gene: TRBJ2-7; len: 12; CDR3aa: CAIRASGTSMNF
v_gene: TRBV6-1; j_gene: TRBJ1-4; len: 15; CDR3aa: CAMGDRGATGEKLFF
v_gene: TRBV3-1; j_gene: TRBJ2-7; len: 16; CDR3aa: CASSPMGSQGVGEQYF
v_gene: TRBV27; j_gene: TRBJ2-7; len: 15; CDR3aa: CASSPRTSGRNEQYF
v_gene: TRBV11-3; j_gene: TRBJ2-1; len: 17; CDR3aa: CASSLNPPSGRAHEQFF
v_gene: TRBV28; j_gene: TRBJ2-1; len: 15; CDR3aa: CASTTIAGRRNEQFF
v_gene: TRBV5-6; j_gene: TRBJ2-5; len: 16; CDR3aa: CASSSRDYYRQETQYF
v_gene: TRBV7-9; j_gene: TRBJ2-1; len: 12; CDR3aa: CASRNRQGQQFF
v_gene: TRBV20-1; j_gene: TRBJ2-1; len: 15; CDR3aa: CSAREPGLLYNEQFF
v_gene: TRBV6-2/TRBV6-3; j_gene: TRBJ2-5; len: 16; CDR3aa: CASSYYPGQRQETQYF
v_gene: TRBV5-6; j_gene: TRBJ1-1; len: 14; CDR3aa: CASSFGGGDTEAFF
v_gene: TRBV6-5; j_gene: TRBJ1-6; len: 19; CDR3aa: CASSYSGRFGGQGNSPLHF
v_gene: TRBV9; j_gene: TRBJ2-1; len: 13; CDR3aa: CASTGLAGDEQFF
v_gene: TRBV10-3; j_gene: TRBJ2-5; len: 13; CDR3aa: CATRLGLQETQYF
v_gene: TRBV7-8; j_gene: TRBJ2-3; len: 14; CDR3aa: CASRDYHDIDTQYF
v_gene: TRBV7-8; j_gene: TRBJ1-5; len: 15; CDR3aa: CASSSSGPGGQPQHF
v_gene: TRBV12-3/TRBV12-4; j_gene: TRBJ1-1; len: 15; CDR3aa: CASSFDNRGHTEAFF
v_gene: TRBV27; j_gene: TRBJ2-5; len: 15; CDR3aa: CASSSLGLAGETQYF
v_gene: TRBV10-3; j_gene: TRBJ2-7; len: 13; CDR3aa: CATWTTGTYEQYF
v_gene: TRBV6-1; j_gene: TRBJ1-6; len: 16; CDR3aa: CASSEIGSSYNSPLHF
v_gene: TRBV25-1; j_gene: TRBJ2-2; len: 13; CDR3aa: CASSEFGRIELFF
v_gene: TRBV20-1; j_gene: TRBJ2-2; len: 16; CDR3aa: CSARDRSGEGTGELFF
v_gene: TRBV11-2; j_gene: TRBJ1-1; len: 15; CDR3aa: CASSGRGPMNTEAFF
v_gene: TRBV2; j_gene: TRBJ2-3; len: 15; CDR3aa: CASSEAQGLVDTQYF
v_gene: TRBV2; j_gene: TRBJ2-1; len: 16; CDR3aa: CASSPWGTSGRNEQFF
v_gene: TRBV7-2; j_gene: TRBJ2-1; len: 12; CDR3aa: CASSPDIGEQFF